The rows below give T cell receptor beta chains drawn from one sample of a study of blood T cell repertoires in COVID-19. The table came from immunoSEQ multiplex PCR; TCRdb's copy has only in-frame clones and leaves some out. The sample yields a few hundred thousand clones, around 85% seen once. Sequencing used PBMCs or T cells enriched from blood (not recorded which). The receptors originated from a woman aged 50 to 60 who had recovered from COVID-19. Both conserved end residues are trimmed from each CDR3.

TRBV12-3/TRBV12-4 | ASSQVGGFQAF
TRBV30 | AWSKSGQNYGYT
TRBV4-2 | ASSGEGTAVGSPLH
TRBV12-3/TRBV12-4 | ASSDRAQTQY
TRBV11-3 | ASSPGLLNTGELF
TRBV6-5 | ASSYSSFYGYT
TRBV7-9 | ASSPPLAGLHNEQF
TRBV28 | ASTLRGSGNQPQH
TRBV6-5 | ASSSYYYGQTEAF
TRBV7-9 | ASSGDRGNQPQH
TRBV11-2 | ASSGASYEQY
TRBV2 | ASNRREARETQY
TRBV3-1/TRBV3-2 | ASSQQESGGVWSPLH
TRBV4-1 | ASSQVRAGLAGTNEQF
TRBV15 | ATSRRGSELF
TRBV3-1/TRBV3-2 | ASSPASGGTDTQY
TRBV6-2/TRBV6-3 | ASSRVSSGPYNEQF